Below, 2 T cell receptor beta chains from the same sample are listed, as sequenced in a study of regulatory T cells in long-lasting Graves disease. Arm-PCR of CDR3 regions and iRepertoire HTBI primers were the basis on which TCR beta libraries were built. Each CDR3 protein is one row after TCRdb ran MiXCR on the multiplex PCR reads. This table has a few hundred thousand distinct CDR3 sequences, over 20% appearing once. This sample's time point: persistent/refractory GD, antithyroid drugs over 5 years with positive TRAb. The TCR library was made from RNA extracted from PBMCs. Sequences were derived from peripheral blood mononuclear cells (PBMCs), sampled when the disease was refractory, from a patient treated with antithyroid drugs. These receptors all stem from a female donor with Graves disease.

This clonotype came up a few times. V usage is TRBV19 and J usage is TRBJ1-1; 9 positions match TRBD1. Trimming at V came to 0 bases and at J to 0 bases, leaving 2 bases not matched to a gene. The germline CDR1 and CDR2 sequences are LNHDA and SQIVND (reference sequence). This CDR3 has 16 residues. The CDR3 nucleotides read TGTGCCAGTAGTATAGATTGGACAGGGGTGAACACTGAAGCTTTCTTT. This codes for CASSIDWTGVNTEAFF.

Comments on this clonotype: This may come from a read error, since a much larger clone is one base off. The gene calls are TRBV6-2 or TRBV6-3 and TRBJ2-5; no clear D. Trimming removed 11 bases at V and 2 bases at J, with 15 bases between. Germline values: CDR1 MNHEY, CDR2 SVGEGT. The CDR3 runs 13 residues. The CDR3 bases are TGTGCCTGCACGGGTGCGGAGCAAGAGACCCAGTACTTC. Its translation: CACTGAEQETQYF.